Following are 16 T cell receptor beta chains from one sample sequenced in a study of response to subunit inactivated influenza vaccine. MiXCR was run by TCRdb on the RT-PCR reads, yielding one entry per CDR3 protein. The repertoire holds under 950,000 distinct CDR3 sequences, with around 21% as singletons. The specimen comprised PBMCs from blood, sampled around 5 days after vaccination. These receptors were collected from a man aged 50 or older who received an inactivated influenza vaccine.

The chain couples TRBV12-3 or TRBV12-4 to TRBJ1-2, with D hard to call. The CDR3 is made up of 15 amino acids. Deletions cut 1 base from V and 6 bases from J, with 15 bases between. This chain's CDR3 is CASSLDVLAKDGYTF. CDR3 DNA sequence: TGTGCCAGCAGTTTAGATGTCCTGGCGAAGGATGGCTACACCTTC.

CDR3 in DNA: TGTGCCAGCAGCACCCCTCGAGGACCCGGGGGTTCACCCCTCCACTTT. Encoded protein: CASSTPRGPGGSPLHF. The gene calls are TRBV11-2 and TRBJ1-6; D might be TRBD1 (5 bases). The V gene's germline CDR1 is SGHAT and CDR2 FQNNGV. V was pared by 5 bases and J by 9 bases, with 20 bases between. The CDR3 sequence is 16 residues long. The variable domain in full, with the rest retrieved from reference TRBV11-2 and TRBJ1-6, is EAGVAQSPRYKIIEKRQSVAFWCNPISGHATLYWYQQILGQGPKLLIQFQNNGVVDDSQLPKDRFSAERLKGVDSTLKIQPAKLEDSAVYLCASSTPRGPGGSPLHFGNGTRLTVT.

V and J are TRBV7-9 and TRBJ1-1; tentative D call: TRBD1 (5 bases). This CDR3 region has 13 residues. Per germline, CDR1 SEHNR and CDR2 FQNEAQ (reference sequence). V was clipped by 1 base and J by 6 bases, with 9 bases between them. The CDR3: CASSLEGQAEAFF. The CDR3 region has the DNA TGTGCCAGCAGCTTAGAAGGACAAGCTGAAGCTTTCTTT.

This clonotype was detected a few times. The chain recombines TRBV10-3 with TRBJ1-4; TRBD1 aligns across 8 bases. Trimming at V came to 3 bases and at J to 8 bases, leaving 5 bases not matched to a gene. The CDR3 runs 14 residues. Germline CDR1 reads ENHRY; CDR2 reads SYGVKD. In nucleotides, the CDR3 is TGTGCCATCAGTGACACAGGGGGGCAGGAAAAACTGTTTTTT. Translating it yields CAISDTGGQEKLFF.

This clonotype was seen many times. V and J are TRBV11-1 and TRBJ1-1, with D possibly being TRBD1 (6 bases). The CDR3 consists of 13 residues. Trimming shortened V by 5 bases and J by 5 bases, and 12 bases separated the two germline ends. Germline V lookup: CDR1 SGHAT, CDR2 FQDESV (reference sequence). The CDR3 reads CASSPYRETEAFF. The DNA of the CDR3 is TGTGCCAGCAGCCCATACAGGGAGACTGAAGCTTTCTTT.

This clonotype came up a few times. The chain links TRBV11-2 to TRBJ2-3; 15 bases align to TRBD2. The CDR3 is made up of 18 amino acids. V was pared by 4 bases and J by 5 bases, with 10 bases of the junction left unmatched. The germline V gene encodes CDR1 SGHAT and CDR2 FQNNGV. This CDR3 is CASSSRTSGGATGDTQYF. In nucleotides, the CDR3 is TGTGCCAGCAGCTCGAGGACTAGCGGGGGGGCTACCGGAGATACGCAGTATTTT.

This clonotype was seen at least ten times. This chain links TRBV12-3 or TRBV12-4 with TRBJ2-7; 9 positions agree with TRBD2. The CDR3 is 14 amino acids. The J segment lost 2 bases and the V segment lost 5 bases, leaving 4 bases of the junction unmatched. As DNA, the CDR3 is TGTGCCAGCAGTCGGACTAGCGCACCCTACGAGCAGTACTTC. Amino acid sequence: CASSRTSAPYEQYF.

The J gene is TRBJ2-5, the V gene TRBV20-1; 13 bases line up with TRBD2. Germline trimming cut 6 bases from V and 5 bases from J; bases unmatched to any gene: 12. This CDR3 comprises 16 residues. Germline V CDR1 and CDR2: DFQATT, SNEGSKA (reference sequence). The chain's CDR3 is CSAGRTSGSSRETQYF. DNA for the CDR3: TGCAGTGCCGGCCGGACTAGCGGGAGTTCAAGGGAGACCCAGTACTTC.

The V gene is TRBV20-1, the J gene TRBJ2-1, with 11 bases lining up with TRBD2. Germline lookup yields CDR1 DFQATT and CDR2 SNEGSKA (reference sequence). This CDR3 has 19 amino acids. V was clipped by 3 bases and J by 3 bases; unmatched bases: 16. The CDR3 DNA sequence: TGCAGTGCTAGGAGGGGTGTGGGTAAACTAGCGGGAGTCTACAATGAGCAGTTCTTC. Protein sequence: CSARRGVGKLAGVYNEQFF.

The rearrangement joins TRBV12-3 or TRBV12-4 to TRBJ2-1; D perhaps matches TRBD2 (7 bases). V was shortened by 5 bases and J by 7 bases, with 15 bases between the two germline ends. The CDR3 length is 14 residues. CDR3 sequence reads: CASSGGAGYNEQFF. Written as DNA, the CDR3 is TGTGCCAGCAGTGGGGGGGCAGGGTATAATGAGCAGTTCTTC.

This clonotype was observed a handful of times. V is TRBV6-2 or TRBV6-3 and J is TRBJ1-3; tentatively, D is TRBD1 (5 bases). This CDR3 is 13 amino acids long. Germline values: CDR1 MNHEY, CDR2 SVGEGT. The V and J ends lost 5 bases and 9 bases respectively, with 14 bases between them. The CDR3 is CASSEGLSATIYF. CDR3 coding DNA: TGTGCCAGCAGTGAGGGGTTATCCGCCACCATATATTTT.

This clonotype came up a few times. The chain carries TRBV6-1 and TRBJ2-7; TRBD1 matches at 7 bases. Germline V gene sequence: CDR1 MNHNS, CDR2 SASEGT. The CDR3 length is 15 residues. With 5 bases clipped from V and 0 bases from J, the junction kept 7 bases outside the gene matches. The CDR3 is CASSRTGYTSYEQYF. DNA for the CDR3: TGTGCCAGCAGTCGGACAGGCTATACCTCCTACGAGCAGTACTTC.

This clonotype was seen at least ten times. This chain joins TRBV7-9 and TRBJ2-7; TRBD1 or TRBD2 may be the D gene (5 bases each). V shed 0 bases and J shed 2 bases, with 11 bases lying between them. Germline loops: CDR1 SEHNR, CDR2 FQNEAQ (reference sequence). This CDR3 is 15 amino acids long. The CDR3 nucleotides are TGTGCCAGCAGCTTAGCGAGGGGCAAAGCCTACGAGCAGTACTTC. It specifies CASSLARGKAYEQYF.

This clonotype was counted between two and nine times. The J gene is TRBJ2-5, the V gene TRBV5-6; 8 bases align to TRBD2. Germline CDR1 is SGHDT and CDR2 is YYEEEE. V was clipped by 3 bases and J by 4 bases; unmatched bases: 8. The CDR3 totals 15 residues. The CDR3 DNA reads TGTGCCAGCAGCTACGGGACCGGGAGGGGAGAGACCCAGTACTTC. It specifies CASSYGTGRGETQYF. The complete variable domain, with remaining parts taken from reference TRBV5-6 and TRBJ2-5, reads DAGVTQSPTHLIKTRGQQVTLRCSPKSGHDTVSWYQQALGQGPQFIFQYYEEEERQRGNFPDRFSGHQFPNYSSELNVNALLLGDSALYLCASSYGTGRGETQYFGPGTRLLVL.

CDR3 sequence reads: CSAIPQWRNTGELFF. CDR3 in DNA: TGCAGTGCTATCCCCCAATGGCGGAACACCGGGGAGCTGTTTTTT. V gene TRBV20-1 combines with J gene TRBJ2-2; D not resolved. V was shortened by 4 bases and J by 1 base, with 13 bases between the two germline ends. This CDR3 spans 15 amino acids. Germline V gene sequence: CDR1 DFQATT, CDR2 SNEGSKA (reference sequence).

This clonotype was seen a handful of times. The V gene is TRBV5-1, the J gene TRBJ2-3; no clear D gene. The germline gives CDR1 SGHRS, CDR2 YFSETQ. This CDR3 spans 13 amino acids. Trimming removed 0 bases from V and 6 bases from J, with 8 bases in between. The CDR3 bases are TGCGCCAGCAGCTTGGCCGAACTGGATACGCAGTATTTT. This sequence encodes CASSLAELDTQYF.